What follows are 14 T cell receptor beta chains derived from one specimen sequenced in a study of blood T cell repertoires in COVID-19. Only in-frame clones appear in the TCRdb table, and some are missing; sequencing was by immunoSEQ multiplex PCR. Of approximately 150,000 clones listed, about 86% are singletons. Sequenced material: peripheral blood. These receptors originate from a woman aged 70-85 years who had recovered from COVID-19.

The chain uses TRBV2 and TRBJ2-5; D uncertain. Germline CDR1 reads SNHLY; CDR2 reads FYNNEI. V shed 8 bases and J shed 3 bases, with 13 bases lying between them. The CDR3 totals 13 residues. In DNA form, the CDR3 reads TGTGCCAGCTCTGGTCTAGTGGAAGAGACCCAGTACTTC. Amino acid sequence: CASSGLVEETQYF.

V is TRBV18 and J is TRBJ1-2; TRBD1 matches at 7 bases. V gave up 6 bases and J gave up 8 bases; unmatched junction bases: 9. The germline CDR1 and CDR2 sequences are KGHSH and LQKENI. The CDR3 runs 13 residues. The CDR3 sequence is CASSYDRDRGYTF. CDR3 bases: TGTGCCAGCTCCTACGACAGGGATCGGGGCTACACCTTC.

The chain has TRBV10-3 and TRBJ1-3; tentatively, D is TRBD1 (6 bases). CDR1 ENHRY and CDR2 SYGVKD come from the germline V gene. The CDR3 covers 18 residues. V was clipped by 2 bases and J by 0 bases, with 17 bases between them. CDR3 residues: CAISEPTGQLHSGNTIYF. The CDR3 DNA reads TGTGCCATCAGTGAGCCAACAGGACAGTTACACTCTGGAAACACCATATATTTT.

The V call is TRBV5-5, the J call TRBJ2-3; D is uncertain. Germline CDR1 is SGHKS and CDR2 is YYEKEE (reference sequence). V was cut by 0 bases and J by 6 bases, with 8 bases left in between. The CDR3 has 13 residues. The CDR3 DNA sequence: TGTGCCAGCAGCTTGGGGGCCAAGGATACGCAGTATTTT. Protein product: CASSLGAKDTQYF.

The chain carries TRBV19 and TRBJ2-1; D may be TRBD2 (6 bases). Per the germline V gene, CDR1 is LNHDA and CDR2 is SQIVND (reference sequence). The CDR3 runs 13 residues. V shed 6 bases and J shed 10 bases, with 16 bases lying between them. CDR3: CASRTVPRGEQFF. In DNA, the CDR3 is TGTGCCAGTAGGACAGTACCCCGGGGGGAGCAGTTCTTC.

V usage is TRBV6-5 and J usage is TRBJ2-7; weak D call: TRBD1 (7 bases). The CDR3 is 14 residues long. Deletions cut 11 bases from V and 10 bases from J, with 27 bases between. CDR1 MNHEY and CDR2 SVGAGI come from the germline V gene. CDR3 residues: CAAYRGRGVGRQYF. The CDR3 nucleotides read TGTGCCGCCTACCGAGGCAGGGGGGTGGGGAGACAGTACTTC.

This clone occurred a few times. This CDR3 is CASSQVAGVETQYF. In DNA, the CDR3 is TGCGCCAGCAGCCAAGTTGCAGGGGTGGAGACCCAGTACTTC. The V and J genes are TRBV4-1 and TRBJ2-5; tentative D call: TRBD1 (6 bases). Trimming took off 1 base at V and 5 bases at J, with 11 bases between the two ends. The CDR3 has 14 amino acids. Germline-derived CDR1 and CDR2 are MGHRA and YSYEKL.

V gene TRBV18 combines with J gene TRBJ2-7; a possible D gene is TRBD1 (6 bases). The CDR3 contains 16 residues. Germline V gene data show CDR1 as KGHSH and CDR2 as LQKENI. Trimming pared 4 bases from V and 0 bases from J, leaving 16 bases between. The CDR3, as DNA: TGTGCCAGCTCACTCAATGAGGCAGGGGCCTCCTACGAGCAGTACTTC. It codes for CASSLNEAGASYEQYF.

The chain couples TRBV19 to TRBJ2-4; 7 positions match TRBD1. The CDR3 contains 13 residues. V shed 7 bases, J shed 9 bases, and the junction held 9 bases outside the gene matches. CDR1 and CDR2 (germline): LNHDA, SQIVND (reference sequence). In DNA, the CDR3 is TGTGCCAGTACCCGGGACAGAACGAGCATTCAGTACTTC. It codes for CASTRDRTSIQYF. Supplemented by reference TRBV19 and TRBJ2-4, the full variable domain reads DGGITQSPKYLFRKEGQNVTLSCEQNLNHDAMYWYRQDPGQGLRLIYYSQIVNDFQKGDIAEGYSVSREKKESFPLTVTSAQKNPTAFYLCASTRDRTSIQYFGAGTRLSVL.

The gene calls are TRBV19 and TRBJ1-2, with D possibly TRBD1 on 5 matching bases. Germline values: CDR1 LNHDA, CDR2 SQIVND (reference sequence). The V gene lost 3 bases and the J gene lost 8 bases, with 13 bases spanning the gap. CDR3 length equals 13 residues. CDR3 DNA: TGTGCCAGTAGTATCCGGGGGACCGACGGCTACACCTTC. It yields the protein CASSIRGTDGYTF.

The chain has TRBV19 and TRBJ2-7; TRBD1 agrees at 8 bases. The junction had 8 bases not matched to a gene; V was cut back by 4 bases and J by 3 bases. This CDR3 is 15 amino acids long. Looked up from germline, CDR1 is LNHDA and CDR2 is SQIVND (reference sequence). The CDR3 coding sequence is TGTGCCAGTAGTACCCGACAGGGGACTCGCTACGAGCAGTACTTC. It codes for CASSTRQGTRYEQYF.

The chain joins TRBV10-1 to TRBJ1-4; tentative D call: TRBD1 (6 bases). Trimming cost V 2 bases and J 3 bases, with 10 bases left between them. The CDR3 has 15 amino acids. Per the germline V gene, CDR1 is WNHNN and CDR2 is SYGVQD (reference sequence). In nucleotides, the CDR3 is TGCGCCAGCAGTGAGAATGGGGGCTCTAATGAAAAACTGTTTTTT. It is translated as CASSENGGSNEKLFF.

The V call is TRBV7-9, the J call TRBJ2-3; TRBD2 agrees at 12 bases. The CDR3 covers 19 residues. Trimming removed 5 bases from V and 5 bases from J; junction bases left unmatched: 17. Germline V CDR1 and CDR2: SEHNR, FQNEAQ (reference sequence). CDR3 sequence reads: CASSAPPGLAGPAGDTQYF. The CDR3 bases are TGTGCCAGCAGCGCACCACCGGGACTAGCGGGCCCCGCGGGAGATACGCAGTATTTT.

V usage is TRBV14 and J usage is TRBJ2-7; possibly TRBD2 for D (6 bases). The CDR3 sequence is 14 residues long. Germline V gene lookup returns CDR1 SGHDN and CDR2 FVKESK. The ends were cut back, 2 bases at V and 5 bases at J, with 13 bases in the middle. The CDR3 DNA reads as TGTGCCAGCAGCCAAACCAGAGGAGGGAACGAGCAGTACTTC. It is translated as CASSQTRGGNEQYF.